This TCR beta chain was sequenced during a study of blood T cells in healthy people across ages. The CDR3 is 15 residues long. Germline-derived CDR1 and CDR2 are LGHDT and YNNKEL (reference sequence). Trimming took 4 bases from V and 0 from J, leaving 12 bases between them. Combining a sample-barcoded 5' primer with a J-beta primer mix, a second PCR ran for roughly 7 to 11 cycles. TCRdb recomputed calls from the 5' RACE reads with MiXCR, one row per CDR3 protein. Counted here are over 450,000 distinct CDR3 sequences, around 24% occurring once; the ten biggest clones make up roughly 10%. The data also belong to a second study, concerning T cells of mothers and their children.

Sequences were obtained from blood. The rearrangement joins TRBV3-1 to TRBJ1-1; D call uncertain. The sequence came from a boy younger than 18 in good health. The CDR3 loop reads CASSRPGRMNTEAFF. The CDR3 region has the DNA TGTGCCAGCAGCCGCCCCGGACGAATGAACACTGAAGCTTTCTTT.